This TCR beta chain is from a study of blood T cell repertoires in COVID-19. Study summary: Donors in the United States, Italy and Spain gave samples during acute or convalescent COVID-19. From T cells, B-cell-depleted T cells, or PBMCs came the material, which was cDNA or gDNA.

The germline CDR1 and CDR2 sequences are LNHNV and YYDKDF (reference sequence). The CDR3 sequence is 16 residues long. V lost 0 bases and J lost 2, with 11 bases in between. Authors' analysis steps: Reference gene primer amplification gave estimated nucleated cell counts. Some clones are missing from TCRdb's copy, which holds only in-frame ones; the method was immunoSEQ multiplex PCR. V and J calls and clone size are those listed in that table; D and trimming were worked out from the DNA. The sample lists approximately 87,000 clones, approximately 80% seen once, with less than 20% in the top ten. The V call is TRBV15, the J call TRBJ1-3, with D possibly being TRBD1 (6 bases). The receptor was isolated from a woman of 80 years or more with acute or convalescent COVID-19. The sample comprised peripheral blood. CDR3 region: CATSRDGAGAGNTIYF. The CDR3 DNA reads TGTGCCACCAGCAGAGATGGGGCAGGGGCTGGAAACACCATATATTTT.